This T cell receptor (beta chain) is drawn from a study of cytotoxic CD8 clonotypes in ibrutinib-treated CLL. Study overall: Included were 10 to 12 relapsed/refractory and about 15 treatment-naive patients, of whom 17 to 18 were IGHV unmutated. Regarding the study as a whole: Baseline-level clonality went beyond age-matched healthy donors and moved in step with circulating CD8+ T-cell counts. Clonality climbed at ibrutinib response, then dropped toward baseline at progression.

This clone was detected only once. Antigen: not known. Deletions cut 2 bases from V and 6 bases from J, with 5 bases between. CDR3 length equals 11 residues. Germline V gene sequence: CDR1 DFQATT, CDR2 SNEGSKA (reference sequence). Sequenced by immunoSEQ multiplex PCR; TCRdb stores in-frame clones only, minus some. This sample yields around 150,000 clones, of which roughly 80% are seen a single time; roughly 1.9% belongs to the top ten. Material: PBMCs, obtained after 12 months of ibrutinib treatment. This sequence joins TRBV20-1 and TRBJ2-1; D unclear. This sequence was found in a human donor with chronic lymphocytic leukemia. This chain's CDR3 is CSARPGNEQFF. In nucleotides, the CDR3 is TGCAGTGCTAGACCAGGCAATGAGCAGTTCTTC.